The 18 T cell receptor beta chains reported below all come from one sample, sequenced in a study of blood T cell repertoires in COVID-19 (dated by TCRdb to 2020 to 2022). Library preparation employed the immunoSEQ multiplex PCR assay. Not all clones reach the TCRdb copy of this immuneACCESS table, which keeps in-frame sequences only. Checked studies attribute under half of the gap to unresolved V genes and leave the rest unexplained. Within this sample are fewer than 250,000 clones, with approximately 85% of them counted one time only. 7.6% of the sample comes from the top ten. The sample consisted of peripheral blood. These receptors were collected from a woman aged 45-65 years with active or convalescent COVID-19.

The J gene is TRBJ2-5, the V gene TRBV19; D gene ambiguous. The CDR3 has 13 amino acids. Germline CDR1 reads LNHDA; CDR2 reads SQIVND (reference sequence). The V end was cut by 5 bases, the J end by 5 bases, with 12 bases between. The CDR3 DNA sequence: TGTGCCAGTAGTGGAGCTATCCCCGAGACCCAGTACTTC. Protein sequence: CASSGAIPETQYF.

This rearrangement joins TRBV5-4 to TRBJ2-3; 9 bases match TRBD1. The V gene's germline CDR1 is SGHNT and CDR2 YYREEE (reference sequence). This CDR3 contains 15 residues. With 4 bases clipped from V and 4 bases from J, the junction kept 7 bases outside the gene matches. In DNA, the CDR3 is TGTGCCAGCAGCGTCAGGACAGGGGTTGCAGATACGCAGTATTTT. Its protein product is CASSVRTGVADTQYF.

CDR3 nucleotides: TGCGCCAGCAGCCAGGGGAATACGGGACTTAATCAGCCCCAGCATTTT. Translating gives CASSQGNTGLNQPQHF. The V gene is TRBV4-1, the J gene TRBJ1-5; a weak D match, TRBD1 (5 bases). In germline, CDR1 is MGHRA, CDR2 YSYEKL. The CDR3 is made up of 16 amino acids. Trimming pared 3 bases from V and 4 bases from J, leaving 16 bases between.

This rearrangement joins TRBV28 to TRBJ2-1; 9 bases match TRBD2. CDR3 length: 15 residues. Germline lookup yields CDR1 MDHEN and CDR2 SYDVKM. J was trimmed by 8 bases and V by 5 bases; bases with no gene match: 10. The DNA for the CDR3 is TGTGCCAGCAGTACAATCGGACTAGCGTTGGATGAGCAGTTCTTC. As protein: CASSTIGLALDEQFF. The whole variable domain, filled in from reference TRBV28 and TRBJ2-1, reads DVKVTQSSRYLVKRTGEKVFLECVQDMDHENMFWYRQDPGLGLRLIYFSYDVKMKEKGDIPEGYSVSREKKERFSLILESASTNQTSMYLCASSTIGLALDEQFFGPGTRLTVL.

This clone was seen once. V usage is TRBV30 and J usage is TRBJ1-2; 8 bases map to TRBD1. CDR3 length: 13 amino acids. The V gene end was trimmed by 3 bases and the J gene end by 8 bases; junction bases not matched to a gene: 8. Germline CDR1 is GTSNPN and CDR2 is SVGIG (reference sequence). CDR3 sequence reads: CAWRTQGAPGYTF. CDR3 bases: TGTGCCTGGAGGACCCAGGGGGCTCCAGGCTACACCTTC.

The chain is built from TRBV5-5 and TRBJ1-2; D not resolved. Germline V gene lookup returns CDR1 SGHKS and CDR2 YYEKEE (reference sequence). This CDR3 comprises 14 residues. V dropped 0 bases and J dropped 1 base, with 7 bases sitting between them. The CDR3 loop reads CASSLAPGNYGYTF. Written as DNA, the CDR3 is TGTGCCAGCAGCTTGGCCCCGGGTAACTATGGCTACACCTTC.

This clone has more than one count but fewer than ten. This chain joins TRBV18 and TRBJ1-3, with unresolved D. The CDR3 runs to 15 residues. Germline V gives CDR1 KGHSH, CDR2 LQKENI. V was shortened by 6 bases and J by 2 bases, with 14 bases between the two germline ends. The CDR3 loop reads CASSPSGNPGNTIYF. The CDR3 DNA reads TGTGCCAGCTCCCCTTCGGGGAACCCTGGAAACACCATATATTTT. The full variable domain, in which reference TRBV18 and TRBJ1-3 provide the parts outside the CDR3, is NAGVMQNPRHLVRRRGQEARLRCSPMKGHSHVYWYRQLPEEGLKFMVYLQKENIIDESGMPKERFSAEFPKEGPSILRIQQVVRGDSAAYFCASSPSGNPGNTIYFGEGSWLTVV.

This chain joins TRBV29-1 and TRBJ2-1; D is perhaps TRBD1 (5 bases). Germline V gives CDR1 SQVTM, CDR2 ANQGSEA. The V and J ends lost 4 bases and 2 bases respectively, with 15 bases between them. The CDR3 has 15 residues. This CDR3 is CSVVDSGKAYNEQFF. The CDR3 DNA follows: TGCAGCGTTGTTGACAGTGGTAAGGCCTACAATGAGCAGTTCTTC.

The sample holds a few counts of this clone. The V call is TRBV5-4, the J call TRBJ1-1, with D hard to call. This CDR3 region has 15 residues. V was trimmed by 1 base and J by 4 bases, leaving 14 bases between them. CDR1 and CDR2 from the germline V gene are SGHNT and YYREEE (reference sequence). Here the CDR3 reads CASSLNTLAGTEAFF. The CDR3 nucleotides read TGTGCCAGCAGCTTGAACACTTTGGCGGGCACTGAAGCTTTCTTT.

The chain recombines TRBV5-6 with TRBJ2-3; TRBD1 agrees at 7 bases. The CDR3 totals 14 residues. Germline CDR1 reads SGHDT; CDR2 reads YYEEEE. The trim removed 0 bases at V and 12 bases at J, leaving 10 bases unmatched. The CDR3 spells CASSLVRQGVTQYF. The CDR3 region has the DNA TGTGCCAGCAGCTTGGTGCGGCAGGGGGTAACACAGTATTTT.

The CDR3 DNA reads TGTGCCAGCAGTTTAAACAGGGTTTCACCCCTCCACTTT. This sequence encodes CASSLNRVSPLHF. The chain recombines TRBV27 with TRBJ1-6, with a possible D match to TRBD1 (6 bases). This CDR3 has 13 residues. CDR1 MNHEY and CDR2 SMNVEV come from the germline V gene (reference sequence). Between the trimmed V and J ends, which lost 2 bases and 9 bases, there was a span of 8 bases.

The CDR3 is CASSYSQGPSGNTIYF. DNA for the CDR3: TGTGCCAGCAGTTACTCCCAGGGCCCTTCTGGAAACACCATATATTTT. This chain joins TRBV6-6 and TRBJ1-3, with D maybe TRBD1 (5 bases). Deletions cut 0 bases from V and 1 base from J, with 10 bases between. CDR3 size: 16 residues. Germline CDR1 reads MNHNY; CDR2 reads SVGAGI (reference sequence).

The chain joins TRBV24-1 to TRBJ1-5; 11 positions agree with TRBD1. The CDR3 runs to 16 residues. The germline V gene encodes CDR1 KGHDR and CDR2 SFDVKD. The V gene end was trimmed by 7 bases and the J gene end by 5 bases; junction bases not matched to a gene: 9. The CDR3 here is CATSGTGGEGYQPQHF. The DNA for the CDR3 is TGTGCCACCAGCGGGACAGGGGGGGAGGGGTATCAGCCCCAGCATTTT.

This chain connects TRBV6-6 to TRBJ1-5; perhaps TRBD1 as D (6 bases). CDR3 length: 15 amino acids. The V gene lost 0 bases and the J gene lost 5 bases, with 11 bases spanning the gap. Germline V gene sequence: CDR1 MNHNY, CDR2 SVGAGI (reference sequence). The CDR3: CASSYSRAGDQPQHF. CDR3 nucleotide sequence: TGTGCCAGCAGTTACTCGAGAGCAGGGGATCAGCCCCAGCATTTT.

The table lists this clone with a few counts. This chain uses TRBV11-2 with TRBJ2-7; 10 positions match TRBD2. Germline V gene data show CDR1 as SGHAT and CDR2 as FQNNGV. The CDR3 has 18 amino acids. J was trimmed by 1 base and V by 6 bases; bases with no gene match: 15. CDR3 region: CASSSYPIAGGHSYEQYV. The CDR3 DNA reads TGTGCCAGCAGTTCGTACCCTATAGCGGGGGGACATTCCTACGAGCAGTACGTC.

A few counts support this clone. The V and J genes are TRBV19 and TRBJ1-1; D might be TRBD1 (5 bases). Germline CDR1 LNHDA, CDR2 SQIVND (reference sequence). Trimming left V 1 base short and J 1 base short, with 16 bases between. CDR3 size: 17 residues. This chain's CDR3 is CASSIGAGRTRNTEAFF. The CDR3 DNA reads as TGTGCCAGTAGTATAGGCGCAGGGCGCACACGGAACACTGAAGCTTTCTTT.

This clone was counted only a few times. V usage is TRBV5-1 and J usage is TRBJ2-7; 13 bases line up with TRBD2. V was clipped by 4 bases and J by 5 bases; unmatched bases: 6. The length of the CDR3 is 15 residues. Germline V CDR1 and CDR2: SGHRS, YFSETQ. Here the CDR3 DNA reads TGCGCCAGCAGCGCGACTAGCGGGAGGATCCACGAGCAGTACTTC. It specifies CASSATSGRIHEQYF.

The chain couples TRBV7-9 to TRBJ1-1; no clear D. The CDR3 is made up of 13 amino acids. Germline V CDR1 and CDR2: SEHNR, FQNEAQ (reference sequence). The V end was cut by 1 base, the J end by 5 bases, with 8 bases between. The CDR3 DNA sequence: TGTGCCAGCAGCTTAGATCCCCGGACTGAAGCTTTCTTT. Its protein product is CASSLDPRTEAFF.